What follows are 10 T cell receptor beta chains derived from one specimen sequenced in a study of control samples from healthy donors and cancer patients. This table comes from immunoSEQ multiplex PCR, and its TCRdb copy is limited to in-frame clones, with some not included. The sample contains roughly 100,000 clones, around nine tenths of which appear only once. The sequenced sample was blood. The receptors derive from a man under 40 in good health.

This chain links TRBV2 with TRBJ1-5; D unresolved. Germline V gene data show CDR1 as SNHLY and CDR2 as FYNNEI. This CDR3 is built from 13 residues. Trimming removed 6 bases from V and 4 bases from J, with 10 bases in between. DNA of the CDR3: TGTGCCAGCAGCCCAGGAAATAATCAGCCCCAGCATTTT. Encoded protein: CASSPGNNQPQHF.

The chain employs TRBV24-1 and TRBJ2-1; D gene uncertain. The CDR3 is 13 residues long. Germline lookup yields CDR1 KGHDR and CDR2 SFDVKD. V was pared by 7 bases and J by 1 base, with 7 bases between. CDR3 residues: CATSRLSYNEQFF. CDR3 nucleotides: TGTGCCACCAGCAGGCTTTCCTACAATGAGCAGTTCTTC.

As DNA, the CDR3 is TGTGCCAGCAGCTTGGGGGCAGCCTCTGGAAACACCATATATTTT. This codes for CASSLGAASGNTIYF. V usage is TRBV5-4 and J usage is TRBJ1-3; D is uncertain. The CDR3 loop spans 15 amino acids. The V end lost 0 bases, the J end lost 0 bases, and 7 bases lay between the germline ends. The germline CDR1 and CDR2 sequences are SGHNT and YYREEE (reference sequence).

The V and J genes are TRBV15 and TRBJ1-3; D is unclear. The CDR3 consists of 15 residues. Germline values: CDR1 LNHNV, CDR2 YYDKDF (reference sequence). Trimming removed 0 bases from V and 4 bases from J, with 10 bases in between. The CDR3 loop is CATSRDSAAGNTIYF. Here the CDR3 DNA reads TGTGCCACCAGCAGAGACTCCGCCGCAGGAAACACCATATATTTT.

The chain couples TRBV10-2 to TRBJ2-3, with TRBD2 as a possible D gene (7 bases). V lost 6 bases and J 3 bases, leaving 22 bases between the germline ends. Germline V gene data show CDR1 as WSHSY and CDR2 as SAAADI. The CDR3 runs to 17 residues. The CDR3 DNA follows: TGCGCCAGCAGCTTTACGCCCGGGGGCGGGGGAACAGATACGCAGTATTTT. Translating it yields CASSFTPGGGGTDTQYF.

The chain carries TRBV5-1 and TRBJ1-3; TRBD1 might be the D (6 bases). Trimming took 4 bases from V and 4 from J, leaving 12 bases between them. Germline assignment: CDR1 SGHRS and CDR2 YFSETQ. The CDR3 totals 14 residues. DNA of the CDR3: TGCGCCAGCAGCATCGGGGGGCGAGGAAACACCATATATTTT. Translating it yields CASSIGGRGNTIYF.

This clone is labeled medium-sized. The chain uses TRBV5-4 and TRBJ2-7; D unclear. CDR1 and CDR2 (germline): SGHNT, YYREEE (reference sequence). The CDR3 is made up of 13 amino acids. V lost 0 bases to trimming and J lost 6 bases, with 10 bases between them. CDR3 coding DNA: TGTGCCAGCAGCTTGGTTCTATTTTCCGAGCAGTACTTC. Amino acid sequence: CASSLVLFSEQYF.

There are a few counts of this clone. The CDR3 sequence is CASSIAGPRTGLSGNTIYF. The CDR3 region has the DNA TGTGCCAGTAGTATTGCGGGCCCCAGAACAGGACTCTCTGGAAACACCATATATTTT. The gene calls are TRBV19 and TRBJ1-3; D perhaps matches TRBD1 (5 bases). CDR3 length: 19 residues. V lost 3 bases and J 0 bases, leaving 21 bases between the germline ends. Germline CDR1 is LNHDA and CDR2 is SQIVND (reference sequence).

The V gene is TRBV2, the J gene TRBJ1-5, with a possible D match to TRBD1 (6 bases). The CDR3 totals 14 residues. Between the trimmed V and J ends, which lost 5 bases and 3 bases, there was a span of 11 bases. Germline loops: CDR1 SNHLY, CDR2 FYNNEI. The CDR3 is CASSRGGFNQPQHF. The CDR3 DNA is TGTGCCAGCAGTAGGGGGGGATTCAATCAGCCCCAGCATTTT.

V gene TRBV7-8 combines with J gene TRBJ1-1; 7 bases line up with TRBD1. CDR1 SGHVS and CDR2 FQNEAQ come from the germline V gene. This CDR3 comprises 14 residues. Germline trimming cut 3 bases from V and 4 bases from J; bases unmatched to any gene: 5. Written as DNA, the CDR3 is TGTGCCAGCAGCTTCTCTGGACAGGCCACTGAAGCTTTCTTT. Translated, it gives CASSFSGQATEAFF. Full variable domain (remainder filled in from reference TRBV7-8 and TRBJ1-1): GAGVSQSPRYKVAKRGQDVALRCDPISGHVSLFWYQQALGQGPEFLTYFQNEAQLDKSGLPSDRFFAERPEGSVSTLKIQRTQQEDSAVYLCASSFSGQATEAFFGQGTRLTVV.